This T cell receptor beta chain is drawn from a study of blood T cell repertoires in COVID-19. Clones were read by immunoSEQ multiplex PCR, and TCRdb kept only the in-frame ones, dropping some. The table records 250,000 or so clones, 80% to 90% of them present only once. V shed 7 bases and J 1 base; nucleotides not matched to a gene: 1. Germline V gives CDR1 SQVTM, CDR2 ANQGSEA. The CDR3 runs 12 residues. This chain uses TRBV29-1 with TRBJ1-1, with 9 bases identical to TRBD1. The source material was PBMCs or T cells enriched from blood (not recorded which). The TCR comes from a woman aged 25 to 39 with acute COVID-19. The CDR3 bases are TGCAGCGCGGGACAGGGGAACACTGAAGCTTTCTTT. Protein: CSAGQGNTEAFF.